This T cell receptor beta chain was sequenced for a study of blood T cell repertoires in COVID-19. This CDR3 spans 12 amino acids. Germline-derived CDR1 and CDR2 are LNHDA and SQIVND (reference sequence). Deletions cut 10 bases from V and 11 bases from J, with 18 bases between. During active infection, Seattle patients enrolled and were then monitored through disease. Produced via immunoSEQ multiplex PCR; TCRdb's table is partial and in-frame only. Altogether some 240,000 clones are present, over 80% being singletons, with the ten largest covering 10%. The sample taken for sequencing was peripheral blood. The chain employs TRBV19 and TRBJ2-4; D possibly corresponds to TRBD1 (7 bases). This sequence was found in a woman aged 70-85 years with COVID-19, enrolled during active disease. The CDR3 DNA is TGTGCCACTCGTAACACAGGGGAGGTTCAGTACTTC. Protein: CATRNTGEVQYF.